In its sample, the clone carrying this T cell receptor (beta chain) was seen many times. What it binds is not known. These data are taken from a study of CD8 T cells in ankylosing spondylitis. Trimming cost V 1 base and J 5 bases, with 21 bases left between them. The CDR3 is 18 amino acids. Study-wide results and limits: CD8+ cells made up the disease-linked clones, which were relatively rare in peripheral blood. There was a TCR beta motif, made of 7 to 9 highly homologous variants, that appeared characteristic of ankylosing spondylitis blood. Enrichment of disease-linked clones was reportedly significant in matched ankylosing spondylitis synovial fluid.

Each CDR3 protein gets one entry after TCRdb re-called the 5' RACE reads with MiXCR. The sample has roughly 670,000 distinct CDR3 sequences, roughly 19% seen once. Input material: blood, either unsorted or a sorted T cell fraction (not recorded which). The TCR comes from a male donor with ankylosing spondylitis. The V call is TRBV12-3 or TRBV12-4, the J call TRBJ1-5; no clear D. CDR3 nucleotide sequence: TGTGCCAGCAGTTTAGGGCCTGGTGGGTCAGTCCAGCATCAGCCCCAGCATTTT. It yields the protein CASSLGPGGSVQHQPQHF.